Below, one T cell receptor beta chain is given with its context. Its cognate antigen is unknown. The PCR had 60 Vbeta and 13 Jbeta primers. Here immunoSEQ multiplex PCR was the method, and the copy in TCRdb shows in-frame clones only, minus some. The profile shows 55,000 to 70,000 clones, 80% of them singletons. This entry comes from a study of cytomegalovirus exposure and HLA in healthy donors. Across the whole study: An earlier analysis identified 117 million unique TCR beta sequences in about 170 million T cells.

General observations from the study: In an earlier analysis, productive rearrangement rates for most beta V segments clustered near 87% or 30%. Altogether, around 160 TCR beta chains were recorded as cytomegalovirus-associated.

The CDR3 contains 14 residues. Germline-derived CDR1 and CDR2 are SGHRS and YFSETQ. The germline V and J ends were trimmed by 2 bases and 3 bases, with 11 bases remaining between them. The chain carries TRBV5-1 and TRBJ1-2, with a weak D call TRBD1 (6 bases). This receptor was taken from a male donor in good health and CMV-seronegative. Sequencing used PBMCs. CDR3 DNA: TGCGCCAGCAGCTTACAGGGTACGGACTATGGCTACACCTTC. Translation gives CASSLQGTDYGYTF.